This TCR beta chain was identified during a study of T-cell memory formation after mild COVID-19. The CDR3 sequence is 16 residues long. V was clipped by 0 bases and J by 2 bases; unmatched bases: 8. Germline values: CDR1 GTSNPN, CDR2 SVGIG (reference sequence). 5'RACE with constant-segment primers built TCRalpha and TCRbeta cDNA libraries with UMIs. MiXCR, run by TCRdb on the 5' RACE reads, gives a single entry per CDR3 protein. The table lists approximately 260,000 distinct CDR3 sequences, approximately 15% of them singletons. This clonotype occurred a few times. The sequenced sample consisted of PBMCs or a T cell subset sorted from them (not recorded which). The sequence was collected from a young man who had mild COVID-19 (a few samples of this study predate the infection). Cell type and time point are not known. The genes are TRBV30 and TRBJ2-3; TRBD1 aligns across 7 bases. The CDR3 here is CAWSVLSGTATDTQYF. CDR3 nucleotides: TGTGCCTGGAGTGTACTTTCAGGGACAGCCACAGATACGCAGTATTTT.